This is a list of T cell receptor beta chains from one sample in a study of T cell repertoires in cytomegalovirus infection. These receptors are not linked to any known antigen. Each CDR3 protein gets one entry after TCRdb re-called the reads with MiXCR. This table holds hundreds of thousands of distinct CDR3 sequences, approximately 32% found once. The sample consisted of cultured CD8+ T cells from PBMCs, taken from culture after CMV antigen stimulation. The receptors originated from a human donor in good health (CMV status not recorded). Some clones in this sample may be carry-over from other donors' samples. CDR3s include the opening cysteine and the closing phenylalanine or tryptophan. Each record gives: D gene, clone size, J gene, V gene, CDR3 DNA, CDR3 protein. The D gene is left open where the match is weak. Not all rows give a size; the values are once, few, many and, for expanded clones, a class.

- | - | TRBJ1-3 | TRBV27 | TGTGCCAGCAGGTCAATAGGGGGAAACACCATATATTTT | CASRSIGGNTIYF
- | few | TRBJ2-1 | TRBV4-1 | TGCGCCAGCAGCCAAGATAGGGCGGGGCAATCTGCCGAGCAGTTCTTC | CASSQDRAGQSAEQFF
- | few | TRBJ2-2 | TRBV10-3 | TGTGCCGCCTTAGGGGGGAACACCGGGGAGCTGTTTTTT | CAALGGNTGELFF
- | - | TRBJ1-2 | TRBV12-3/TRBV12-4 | TGTGCCAGCAGTTTTGTCGTGGAGGGCTACACCTTC | CASSFVVEGYTF
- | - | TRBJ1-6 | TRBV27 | TGTGCCAGCAGTTTCGGTCCACCTTCCCCCCTCCACTTT | CASSFGPPSPLHF
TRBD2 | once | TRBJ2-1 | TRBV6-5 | TGTGCCAGCAGGATGATACTAGCGGGGGGCCCGAGCTCCTACAATGAGCAGTTCTTC | CASRMILAGGPSSYNEQFF
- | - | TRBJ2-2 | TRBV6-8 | TGTGCCAGCAGTTCCGGAGGCAAGGTCACCGGGGAGCTGTTTTTT | CASSSGGKVTGELFF
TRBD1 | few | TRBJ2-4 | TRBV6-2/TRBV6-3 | TGTGCCAGCAGTTTCGCCCGACAGGGGATGGACATTCAGTACTTC | CASSFARQGMDIQYF
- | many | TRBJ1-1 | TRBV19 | TGTGCCAGTAGTATCCTCCCGGGGAGCACTGAAGCTTTCTTT | CASSILPGSTEAFF
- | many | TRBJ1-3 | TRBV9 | TGTGCCAGCAGCGAAACCCGGACAGAAACGAACTCTGGAAACACCATATATTTT | CASSETRTETNSGNTIYF
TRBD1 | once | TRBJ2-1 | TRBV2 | TGTGCCAGCAGTTACGGACAGGGGAGCGATGAGCAGTTCTTC | CASSYGQGSDEQFF
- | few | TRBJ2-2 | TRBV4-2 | TGTGCCAGCAGCCAAGATTATGGAGGAGCTAACACCGGGGAGCTGTTTTTT | CASSQDYGGANTGELFF
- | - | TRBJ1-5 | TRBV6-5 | TGTGCCAGCAGTCGGGGAAGTGGTCCCCAGCATTTT | CASSRGSGPQHF
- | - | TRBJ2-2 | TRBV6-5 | TGTGCCAGCAGTTTTACAGCCACCGGGGAGCTGTTTTTT | CASSFTATGELFF
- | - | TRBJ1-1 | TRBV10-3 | TGTGTCGTCTCTCCCGGGGTAGGGACTGAAGCTTTCTTT | CVVSPGVGTEAFF
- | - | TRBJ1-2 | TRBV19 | TGTGCCAGTATCCCCAAACAGAACCTCTATGGCTACACCTTC | CASIPKQNLYGYTF
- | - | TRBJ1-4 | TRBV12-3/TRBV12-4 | TGTGCCAGCACTACCGACAGTGCTAATGAAAAACTGTTTTTT | CASTTDSANEKLFF
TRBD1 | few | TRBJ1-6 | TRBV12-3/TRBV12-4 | TGTGCCAGCAGTTTAGAAGAGGGACAGGCCCTTTTACCCCTCCACTTT | CASSLEEGQALLPLHF
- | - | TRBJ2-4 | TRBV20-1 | TGCAGTGCCAGCTGGGGAGACATTCAGTACTTC | CSASWGDIQYF
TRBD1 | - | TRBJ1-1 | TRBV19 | TGTGCCAGTAGTGCCCGGAGGACAGGGACGAACACTGAAGCTTTCTTT | CASSARRTGTNTEAFF
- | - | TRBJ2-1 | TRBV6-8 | TGTGCCAGCAGACCCGACGCGAGCTCCTACAATGAGCAGTTCTTC | CASRPDASSYNEQFF
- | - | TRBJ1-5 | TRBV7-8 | TGTGCCAGCAGCTTACTTTGGCCTTCGAGCAATCAGCCCCAGCATTTT | CASSLLWPSSNQPQHF
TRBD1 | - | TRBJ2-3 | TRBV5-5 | TGTGCCAGCAGCACCAGGACAGGGCCAGATACGCAGTATTTT | CASSTRTGPDTQYF
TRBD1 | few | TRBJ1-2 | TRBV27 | TGTGCCAGCAGCAGGGGGCGTAACTATGGCTACACCTTC | CASSRGRNYGYTF
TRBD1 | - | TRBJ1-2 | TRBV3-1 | TGTGCCAGCAGCCATGACAGGGGGCATGGCTACACCTTC | CASSHDRGHGYTF
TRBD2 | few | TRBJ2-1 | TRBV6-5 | TGTGCCAGCAGTTACAATTTACTAGCGGGGTACAATGAGCAGTTCTTC | CASSYNLLAGYNEQFF
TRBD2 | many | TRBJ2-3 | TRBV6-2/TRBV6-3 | TGTGCCAGCAGTTACTCGGGACTAGCGGGCGCAGATACGCAGTATTTT | CASSYSGLAGADTQYF
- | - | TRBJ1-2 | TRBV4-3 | TGCGCCAGCAGCCGCGATACGACAGCTCCAACCCATGGCTACACCTTC | CASSRDTTAPTHGYTF
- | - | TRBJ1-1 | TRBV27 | TGTGCCAGCAGTTTATCACCTTGGACTGAAGCTTTCTTT | CASSLSPWTEAFF
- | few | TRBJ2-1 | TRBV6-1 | TGTGCCAGCAGTGAAAATGCAGCCATGGGGAATGAGCAGTTCTTC | CASSENAAMGNEQFF
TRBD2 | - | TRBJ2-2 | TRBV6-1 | TGTGCCGCCATACCCTGGCGGGCGGGGGGGCCCGGGACCGGGGAGCTGTTTTTT | CAAIPWRAGGPGTGELFF
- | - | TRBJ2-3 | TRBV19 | TGTGCCAGTAGTAATGTCCCGGCAGATACGCAGTATTTT | CASSNVPADTQYF
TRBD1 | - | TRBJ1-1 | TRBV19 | TGTGCCAGTAGTGACCCCCGGGACAGGGGAACTGAAGCTTTCTTT | CASSDPRDRGTEAFF
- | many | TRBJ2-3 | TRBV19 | TGTGCCAGTAGTGCCAGAGGGAAGACAGATACGCAGTATTTT | CASSARGKTDTQYF
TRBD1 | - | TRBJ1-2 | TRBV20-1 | TGCAGTGCCACGGACAGGGAGGCCCACTATGGCTACACCTTC | CSATDREAHYGYTF
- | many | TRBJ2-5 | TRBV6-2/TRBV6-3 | TGTGCCAGCAGTTCCCCCGGACTGGGACGGAGGGAGACCCAGTACTTC | CASSSPGLGRRETQYF
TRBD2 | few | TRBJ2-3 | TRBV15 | TGTGCCACCAGCGGACTAGGCACAGATACGCAGTATTTT | CATSGLGTDTQYF
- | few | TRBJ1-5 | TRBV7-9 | TGTGCCAGCAGCTCTCGGGGGGATCCGGGTCAGCCCCAGCATTTT | CASSSRGDPGQPQHF
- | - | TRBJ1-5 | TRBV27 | TGTGCCAGCAGTTTAACGAGGTATCAGCCCCAGCATTTT | CASSLTRYQPQHF
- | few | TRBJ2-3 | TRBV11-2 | TGTGCCAGCAGCTTAGGAGGAGGCCGCGGGGCAGATACGCAGTATTTT | CASSLGGGRGADTQYF
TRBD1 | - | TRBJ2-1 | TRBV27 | TGTGCCAGCAGTCTCGCAGGGGGCTATGAGCAGTTCTTC | CASSLAGGYEQFF
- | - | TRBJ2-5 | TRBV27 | TGTGCCAGCAGTGAAACCCCCCGGTGGGGGAAGACCCAGTACTTC | CASSETPRWGKTQYF
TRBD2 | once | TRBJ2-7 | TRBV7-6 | TGTGCCAATCAAGCGGGGGTAAGCTCCTACGAGCAGTACTTC | CANQAGVSSYEQYF
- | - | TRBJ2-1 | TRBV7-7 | TGTGCTAGCAGCGCGGAGGGTGCTGCCTACAATGAGCAGTTCTTC | CASSAEGAAYNEQFF
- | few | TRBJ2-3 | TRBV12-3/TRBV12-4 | TGTGCCAGCAGCCCAGCGGAGGGTGGCACAGATACGCAGTATTTT | CASSPAEGGTDTQYF
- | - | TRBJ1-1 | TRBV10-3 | TGTGCCACCCGGGGTGCTGGGAGGGACACTGAAGCTTTCTTT | CATRGAGRDTEAFF
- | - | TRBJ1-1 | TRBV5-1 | TGCGCCAGCACCTCGGGTCGGGGTAGGACTGAAGCTTTCTTT | CASTSGRGRTEAFF
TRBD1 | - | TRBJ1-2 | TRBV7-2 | TGTGCCAGCAGCCCTGTACCGGGACAGGGGGACTACACCTTC | CASSPVPGQGDYTF
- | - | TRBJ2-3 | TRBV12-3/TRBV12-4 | TGTGCCAGCAGTCCGTCTCTGGATACGCAGTATTTT | CASSPSLDTQYF
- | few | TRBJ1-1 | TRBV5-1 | TGCGCCAGCACTGCCGGGGACGATAACACTGAAGCTTTCTTT | CASTAGDDNTEAFF
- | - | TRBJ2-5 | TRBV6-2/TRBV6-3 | TGTGCCAGCAGTTACTTCTATGGACTGGAAGAGACCCAGTACTTC | CASSYFYGLEETQYF
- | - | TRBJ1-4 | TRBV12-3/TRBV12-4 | TGTGCCAGCAGTTTTGGAGGGTTTGGGTCTAATGAAAAACTGTTTTTT | CASSFGGFGSNEKLFF
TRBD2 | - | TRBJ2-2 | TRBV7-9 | TGTGCCAGCAGAAAAGGACTAGCGGGGGGGCAGCTGACCGGGGAGCTGTTTTTT | CASRKGLAGGQLTGELFF
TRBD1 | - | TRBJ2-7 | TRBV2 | TGTGCCAGCAGTGGGAAGAGGGGGCGAAATCCCGAGCAGTACTTC | CASSGKRGRNPEQYF
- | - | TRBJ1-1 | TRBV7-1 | TGTGCCAGCAGCCCCCCGGACAGTAACACTGAAGCTTTCTTT | CASSPPDSNTEAFF
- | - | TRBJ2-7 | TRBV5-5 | TGTGCCAGCAGCGAACGCGACGGGACGGCGGCCTACGAGCAGTACTTC | CASSERDGTAAYEQYF
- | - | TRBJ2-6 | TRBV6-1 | TGTGCCAGCAGTACGAGTCTTTCTGGGGCCAACGTCCTGACTTTC | CASSTSLSGANVLTF